The present TCR beta chain was sequenced within a study of identical twins. Broader study findings: Invariant cells of the MAIT and iNKT types might have partly distorted the zero-insertion analyses. High-abundance cord blood beta clonotypes had fewer insertions; memory repertoires showed none.

Template switching (which added a universal primer site) was used, and cDNA carried unique molecular identifiers. MiXCR was run by TCRdb on the 5' RACE reads, yielding one entry per CDR3 protein. Of approximately 670,000 distinct CDR3 sequences listed, around 6% are singletons. This clonotype was counted only a few times. Its antigen remains unidentified. This CDR3 region has 14 residues. Looked up from germline, CDR1 is SGHNT and CDR2 is YENEEA. V was trimmed by 10 bases and J by 4 bases, leaving 19 bases between them. The chain combines TRBV11-3 with TRBJ2-5; D is uncertain. The sequence derives from a man aged 18 to 29 in good health. Sequenced input: naive T cells sorted from blood. The CDR3: CATRPGWAGETQYF. The DNA of the CDR3 is TGTGCCACCCGACCAGGCTGGGCAGGAGAGACCCAGTACTTC.